Listed below are T cell receptor beta chains from one sample, sequenced in a study of T cells of healthy individuals. TCRdb recomputed calls from the 5' RACE reads with MiXCR, one row per CDR3 protein. The sample lists around 53,000 distinct CDR3 sequences; 14% to 15% were seen once. These receptors originate from a human donor in good health. Both conserved end residues are part of each CDR3. The D gene is left open where the match is weak. Not every row has a clone size; where given, it reads once, few, many or a size class.

>many|TRBJ1-5|TRBD1|TRBV19
TGTGCCAGTATGGTCCCTACAGGGGGCGCGGTAAGCAATCAGCCCCAGCATTTT
CASMVPTGGAVSNQPQHF
>many|TRBJ2-3|TRBD1|TRBV24-1
TGTGCCACCAGTCGACAGGGCGATACGCAGTATTTT
CATSRQGDTQYF
>.|TRBJ2-1|.|TRBV19
TGTGCCAGTAGTACAGTATACAATGAGCAGTTCTTC
CASSTVYNEQFF
>many|TRBJ2-5|.|TRBV11-2
TGTGCCAGCAGCTTAGTAACACTCCAAGAGACCCAGTACTTC
CASSLVTLQETQYF
>few|TRBJ2-3|TRBD1|TRBV7-9
TGTGCCAGCACCCTAACCGGACAGGGGGCAACAGATACGCAGTATTTT
CASTLTGQGATDTQYF
>many|TRBJ2-5|TRBD2|TRBV5-1
TGCGCCAGCAGCCCGACTAGCGGCCAAGAGACCCAGTACTTC
CASSPTSGQETQYF
>.|TRBJ2-7|.|TRBV6-5
TGTGCCAGCAGTTACTCTGGGATAGGGACCACGGACGAGCAGTACTTC
CASSYSGIGTTDEQYF
>few|TRBJ2-3|.|TRBV4-1
TGCGCCAGCAGCCGCTGGGGGGGGCCCGCCCCAGATACGCAGTATTTT
CASSRWGGPAPDTQYF
>.|TRBJ2-5|.|TRBV5-6
.
CASDSALYLCASSKGLAQETQYF
>.|TRBJ1-6|.|TRBV4-2
TGTGCCAGCAGCCCCAACAGGGTAGGGGGTTCACCCCTCCACTTT
CASSPNRVGGSPLHF
>many|TRBJ2-3|.|TRBV6-6
TGTGCCAGCAGGGGGGGCAGGGGCACAGATACGCAGTATTTT
CASRGGRGTDTQYF
>many|TRBJ2-5|.|TRBV5-5
TGTGCCAGCAGCTTTCGGGGGACCCAGTACTTC
CASSFRGTQYF
>few|TRBJ2-4|.|TRBV12-3/TRBV12-4
TGTGCCAGCAGCCGCGGGGACGTGAGGGCCAAAAACATTCAGTACTTC
CASSRGDVRAKNIQYF
>many|TRBJ2-1|TRBD1|TRBV19
TGTGCCAGTAGTCTACTATCCGGGACAGGAGCTTACAATGAGCAGTTCTTC
CASSLLSGTGAYNEQFF
>many|TRBJ2-7|TRBD1|TRBV9
TGTGCCAGCAGCGCCCCCGGGACAGGGGATTACGAGCAGTACTTC
CASSAPGTGDYEQYF
>.|TRBJ1-2|TRBD1|TRBV5-1
TGCGCCAGCAGCCGGGACAGCTACTATGGCTACACCTTC
CASSRDSYYGYTF
>few|TRBJ2-7|TRBD1|TRBV7-9
TGTGCCAGCAGATACCGGGACAGGGCCACCTACGAGCAGTACTTC
CASRYRDRATYEQYF
>many|TRBJ2-7|.|TRBV2
TGTGCCAGCAGGGCCGGGACACCCTACGAGCAGTACTTC
CASRAGTPYEQYF
>many|TRBJ1-1|.|TRBV5-6
TGTGCCAGCAGCTTGACACCAGGCGGCACTGAAGCTTTCTTT
CASSLTPGGTEAFF
>.|TRBJ1-1|TRBD1|TRBV5-1
TGCGCCAGCAGCTTGTGGGACAGCTTGAACACTGAAGCTTTCTTT
CASSLWDSLNTEAFF
>few|TRBJ2-7|TRBD1|TRBV20-1
TGCAGTGCTTTCCGGACAGGGGGGTTTTACGAGCAGTACTTC
CSAFRTGGFYEQYF
>many|TRBJ2-2|TRBD1|TRBV10-3
TGTGCCACACAGGGGGCGCAGGACGGGGAGCTGTTTTTT
CATQGAQDGELFF
>.|TRBJ2-1|TRBD1|TRBV10-3
TGTGCCACCTACGAGAGGGACAGGTCAGTCGGTGAGCAGTTCTTC
CATYERDRSVGEQFF
>few|TRBJ1-1|.|TRBV25-1
TGTGCCAGCAGTGAATCCGGAAGGGGCCGGAACACTGAAGCTTTCTTT
CASSESGRGRNTEAFF
>few|TRBJ2-3|TRBD2|TRBV27
TGTGCCAGCAGCTCCACGGGACTAGCAGGAGATACGCAGTATTTT
CASSSTGLAGDTQYF
>many|TRBJ2-7|.|TRBV6-5
TGTGCCAGCAGGGGGGTTTACGAGCAGTACTTC
CASRGVYEQYF
>few|TRBJ1-5|TRBD1|TRBV30
TGTGCCTGGAGTTGGGGGACAGCGAATAGCAATCAGCCCCAGCATTTT
CAWSWGTANSNQPQHF
>.|TRBJ2-1|.|TRBV6-6
TGTGCCACCTCCGAGACTACCTACAATGAGCAGTTCTTC
CATSETTYNEQFF
>many|TRBJ2-1|TRBD2|TRBV6-5
TGTGCCAGCAGCCGGGGACTAGCGGCCACGGGTGAGCAGTTCTTC
CASSRGLAATGEQFF
>.|TRBJ2-3|TRBD1|TRBV5-1
TGCGCCAGCAGCCGAGAGGACAGGAACACAGATACGCAGTATTTT
CASSREDRNTDTQYF
>many|TRBJ2-2|.|TRBV15
TGTGCCACCCGTGACACGAACACCGGGGAGCTGTTTTTT
CATRDTNTGELFF
>.|TRBJ2-1|.|TRBV6-2/TRBV6-3
TGTGCCAGCAGTTTTGCGTTAGCCACCGGTGAGCAGTTCTTC
CASSFALATGEQFF